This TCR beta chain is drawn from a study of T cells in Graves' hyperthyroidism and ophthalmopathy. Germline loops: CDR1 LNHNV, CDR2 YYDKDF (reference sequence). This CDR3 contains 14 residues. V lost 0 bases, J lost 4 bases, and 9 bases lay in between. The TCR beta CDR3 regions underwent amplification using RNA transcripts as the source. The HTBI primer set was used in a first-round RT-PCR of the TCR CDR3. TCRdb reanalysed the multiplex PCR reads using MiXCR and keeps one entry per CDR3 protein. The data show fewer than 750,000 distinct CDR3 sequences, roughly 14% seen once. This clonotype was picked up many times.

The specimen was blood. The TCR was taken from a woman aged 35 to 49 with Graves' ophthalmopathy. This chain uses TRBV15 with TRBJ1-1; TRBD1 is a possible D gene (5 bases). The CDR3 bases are TGTGCCACCAGCAGAGAAGGGGCAGGCACTGAAGCTTTCTTT. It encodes CATSREGAGTEAFF.